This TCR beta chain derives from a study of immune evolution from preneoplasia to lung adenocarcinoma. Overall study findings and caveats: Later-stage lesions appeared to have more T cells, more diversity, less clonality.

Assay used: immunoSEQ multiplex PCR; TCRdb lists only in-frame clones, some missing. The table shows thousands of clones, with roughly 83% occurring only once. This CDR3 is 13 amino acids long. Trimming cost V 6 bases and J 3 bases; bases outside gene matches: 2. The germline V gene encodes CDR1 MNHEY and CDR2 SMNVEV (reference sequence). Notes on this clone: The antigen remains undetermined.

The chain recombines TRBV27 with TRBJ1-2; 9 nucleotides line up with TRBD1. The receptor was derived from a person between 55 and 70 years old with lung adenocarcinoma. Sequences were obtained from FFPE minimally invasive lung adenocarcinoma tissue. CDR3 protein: CASSRDRDYGYTF. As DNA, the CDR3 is TGTGCCAGCAGCCGGGACAGGGACTATGGCTACACCTTC.